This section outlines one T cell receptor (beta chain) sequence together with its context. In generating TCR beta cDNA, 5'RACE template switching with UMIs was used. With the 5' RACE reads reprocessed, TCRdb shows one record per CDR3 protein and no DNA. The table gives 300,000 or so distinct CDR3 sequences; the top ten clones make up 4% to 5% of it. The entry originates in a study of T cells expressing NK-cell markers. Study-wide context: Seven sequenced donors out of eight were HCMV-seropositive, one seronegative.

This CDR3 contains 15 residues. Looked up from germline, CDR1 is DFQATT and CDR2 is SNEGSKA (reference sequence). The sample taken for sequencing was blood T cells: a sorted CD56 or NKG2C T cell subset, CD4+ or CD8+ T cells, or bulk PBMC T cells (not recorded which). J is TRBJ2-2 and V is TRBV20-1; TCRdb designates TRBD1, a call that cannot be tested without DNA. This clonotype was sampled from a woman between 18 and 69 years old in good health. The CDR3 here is CSASLGPTNTGELFF.